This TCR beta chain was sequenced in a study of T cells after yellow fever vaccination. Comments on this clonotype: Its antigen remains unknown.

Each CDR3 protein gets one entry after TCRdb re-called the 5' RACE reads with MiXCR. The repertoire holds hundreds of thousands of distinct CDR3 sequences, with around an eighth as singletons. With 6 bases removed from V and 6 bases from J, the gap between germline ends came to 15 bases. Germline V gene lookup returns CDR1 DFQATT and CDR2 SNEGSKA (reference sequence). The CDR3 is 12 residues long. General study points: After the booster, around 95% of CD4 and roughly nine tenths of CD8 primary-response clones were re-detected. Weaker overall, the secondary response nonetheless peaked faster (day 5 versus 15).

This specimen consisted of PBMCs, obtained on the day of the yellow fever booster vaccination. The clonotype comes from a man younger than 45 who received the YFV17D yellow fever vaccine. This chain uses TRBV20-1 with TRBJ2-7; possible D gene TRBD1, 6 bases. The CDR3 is CSAETGYREQYF. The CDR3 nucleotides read TGCAGTGCGGAGACAGGCTATCGCGAGCAGTACTTC.